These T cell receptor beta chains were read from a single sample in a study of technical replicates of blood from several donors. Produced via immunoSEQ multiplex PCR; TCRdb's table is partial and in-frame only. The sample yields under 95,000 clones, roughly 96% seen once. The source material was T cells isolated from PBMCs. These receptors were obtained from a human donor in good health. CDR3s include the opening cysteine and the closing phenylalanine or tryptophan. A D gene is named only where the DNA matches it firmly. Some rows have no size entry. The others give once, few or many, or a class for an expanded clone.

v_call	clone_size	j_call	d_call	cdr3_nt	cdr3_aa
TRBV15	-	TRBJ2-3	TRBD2	TGTGCCACCCTACTTTACGAACTAGCGTCGGGGACAGATACGCAGTATTTT	CATLLYELASGTDTQYF
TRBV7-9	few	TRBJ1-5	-	TGTGCCAGCAGCTCGTGGGAGGACGGTCAGCCCCAGCATTTT	CASSSWEDGQPQHF
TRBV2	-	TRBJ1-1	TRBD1	TGTGCCAGCTATTTGGGGACAGCTCTACTCATGAACACTGAAGCTTTCTTT	CASYLGTALLMNTEAFF
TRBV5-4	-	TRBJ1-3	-	TGTGCCAGCAGCTTTATAAACACCATATATTTT	CASSFINTIYF
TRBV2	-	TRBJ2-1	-	TGTGCCAGCTCAACGCAGGGCGGTGAGCAGTTCTTC	CASSTQGGEQFF
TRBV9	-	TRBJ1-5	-	TGTGCCAGCAGTCCCTCGGCGGATCAGCCCCAGCATTTT	CASSPSADQPQHF
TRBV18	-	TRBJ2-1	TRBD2	TGTGCCAGCTCACCTGGCGGACTAGCGGGGGTCAAAAACAATGAGCAGTTCTTC	CASSPGGLAGVKNNEQFF
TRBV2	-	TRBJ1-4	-	TGTGCCAGCAGTTTCACGGGGGAGAAACTGTTTTTT	CASSFTGEKLFF
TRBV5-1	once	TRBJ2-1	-	TGCGCCAGCAAGAAAACTAGCTCCCCCTACAATGAGCAGTTCTTC	CASKKTSSPYNEQFF
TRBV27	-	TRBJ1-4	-	TGTGCCAGCAGTTTGGACAGAGGAACTCTGGATGAAAAACTGTTTTTT	CASSLDRGTLDEKLFF
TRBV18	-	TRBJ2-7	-	TGTGCCAGCCTTAACAAAGGACAGTCCTACGAGCAGTACTTC	CASLNKGQSYEQYF
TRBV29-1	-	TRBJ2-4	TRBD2	TGCAGCGTTGAAGGTAGTCTAGCGGGGGGTTTGGAAAACATTCAGTACTTC	CSVEGSLAGGLENIQYF
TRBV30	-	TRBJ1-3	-	TGTGCCTGGAGTGTCGGAGGATCTGGAAACACCATATATTTT	CAWSVGGSGNTIYF
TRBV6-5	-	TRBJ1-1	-	TGTGCCAGCAGTTACTCGAGTAGGAACACTGAAGCTTTCTTT	CASSYSSRNTEAFF
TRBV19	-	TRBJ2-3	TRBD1	TGTGCCAGTCGACGCAACAGGGGGCTAACAGATACGCAGTATTTT	CASRRNRGLTDTQYF
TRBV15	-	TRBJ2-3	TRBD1	TGTGCCACCAGCAGAGATCCCGGGACAGGGGTAGATACGCAGTATTTT	CATSRDPGTGVDTQYF
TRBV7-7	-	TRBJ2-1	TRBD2	TGTGCTAGCAGCGCAAACGGGGGGGTCAACAATGAGCAGTTCTTC	CASSANGGVNNEQFF
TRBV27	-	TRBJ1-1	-	TGTGCCAGCAGTTGGGCCATCGGGGGAACTGAAGCTTTCTTT	CASSWAIGGTEAFF
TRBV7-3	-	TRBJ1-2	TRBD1	TGTGCCAGCAGCCCGGACAGGGATGCGAGTGGCTACACCTTC	CASSPDRDASGYTF
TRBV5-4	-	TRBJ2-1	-	TGTGCCAGCAGCTTGTCGGAGACCAATGAGCAGTTCTTC	CASSLSETNEQFF
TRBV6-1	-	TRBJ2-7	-	TGTGCCAGCAGTCTCGAAAGGGGGACCTACGAGCAGTACTTC	CASSLERGTYEQYF
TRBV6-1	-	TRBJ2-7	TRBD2	TGTGCCAGCAGTGAAGGCACTAGCGGGGGGGGCGAGCAGTACTTC	CASSEGTSGGGEQYF
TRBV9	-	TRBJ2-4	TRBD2	TGTGCCAGCAGCGGATCTAGCGGGAGGGGAAACATTCAGTACTTC	CASSGSSGRGNIQYF
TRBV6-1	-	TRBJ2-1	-	TGTGCCAGCCCCAACTACAATGAGCAGTTCTTC	CASPNYNEQFF
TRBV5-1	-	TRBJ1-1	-	TGCGCCAGCAGGGTCAGGGCAATGAACACTGAAGCTTTCTTT	CASRVRAMNTEAFF
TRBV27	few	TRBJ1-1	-	TGTGCCAGCAGTCCCCATCAGGGGAACACTGAAGCTTTCTTT	CASSPHQGNTEAFF
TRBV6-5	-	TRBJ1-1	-	TGTGCCAGCAGTCTCGCGGCCGAGAGGACTGAAGCTTTCTTT	CASSLAAERTEAFF
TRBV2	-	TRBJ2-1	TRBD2	TGTGCCAGCTCCGGGACTACCTACAATGAGCAGTTCTTC	CASSGTTYNEQFF
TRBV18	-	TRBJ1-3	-	TGTGCCAGCTCACCGTACTCAGGAAACACCATATATTTT	CASSPYSGNTIYF
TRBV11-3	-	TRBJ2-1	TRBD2	TGTGCCAGCAGCTTAGGACTAGCGGGAGGTCCGGGGTACAATGAGCAGTTCTTC	CASSLGLAGGPGYNEQFF
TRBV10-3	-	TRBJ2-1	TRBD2	TGTGCCATCAGTCAGGGACTAAGGAGGGGTAATGAGCAGTTCTTC	CAISQGLRRGNEQFF
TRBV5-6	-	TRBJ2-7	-	TGTGCCTCAATGCAGGACAGAGGGGCCGAGCAGTACTTC	CASMQDRGAEQYF
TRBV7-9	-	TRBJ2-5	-	TGTGCCAGCAGCTTATTGAGTCAGGGGAAAGAGACCCAGTACTTC	CASSLLSQGKETQYF
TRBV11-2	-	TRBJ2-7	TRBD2	TGTGCCAGCAGCCCCGTCGGGGGGTCCTACGAGCAGTACTTC	CASSPVGGSYEQYF
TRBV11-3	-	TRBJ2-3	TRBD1	TGTGCCAGCAGCTTCCGGGACAGGACCACAGATACGCAGTATTTT	CASSFRDRTTDTQYF
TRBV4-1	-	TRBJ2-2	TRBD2	TGCGCCAGCAGATTAAGGGCGGGACTAGCGCTGACCGGGGAGCTGTTTTTT	CASRLRAGLALTGELFF
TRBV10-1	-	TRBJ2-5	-	TGCGCCAGCAGTGAGGGACTAAGGACGGACCAAGAGACCCAGTACTTC	CASSEGLRTDQETQYF
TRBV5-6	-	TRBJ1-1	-	TGTGCCAGCAGCTTGGGATCGGCGAGGGCTTTCTTT	CASSLGSARAFF
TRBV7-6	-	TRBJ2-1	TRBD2	TGTGCCAGCAGCTTAAAACCTAGCGGGGGGAGCTCCTACAATGAGCAGTTCTTC	CASSLKPSGGSSYNEQFF
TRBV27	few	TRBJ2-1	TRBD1	TGTGCCAGCAGCCGGGACAGGGCCAATGAGCAGTTCTTC	CASSRDRANEQFF
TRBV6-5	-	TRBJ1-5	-	TGTGCCAGCAGACGCACTCGATATAGCAATCAGCCCCAGCATTTT	CASRRTRYSNQPQHF
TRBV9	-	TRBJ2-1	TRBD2	TGTGCCAGCAGCGTAGTTGAACGGGGACTACTATACAATGAGCAGTTCTTC	CASSVVERGLLYNEQFF
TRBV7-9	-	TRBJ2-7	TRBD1	TGTGCCAGCAGCTCGTCGGGACAGGGGGCTAAAGAGCAGTACTTC	CASSSSGQGAKEQYF
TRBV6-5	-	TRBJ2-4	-	TGTGCCAGCAGTTACCGGGCCCGGGGGGCCAAAAACATTCAGTACTTC	CASSYRARGAKNIQYF
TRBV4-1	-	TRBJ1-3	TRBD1	TGCGCCAGCAGCGTACAGGGGGGGACTGGAAACACCATATATTTT	CASSVQGGTGNTIYF
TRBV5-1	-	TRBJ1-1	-	TGCGCCAGCAGCTTGGCCCCAGTGAACACTGAAGCTTTCTTT	CASSLAPVNTEAFF
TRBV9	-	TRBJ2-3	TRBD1	TGTGCCAGCAGCGGAGCGGTTGGGACAGCTTCAGATACGCAGTATTTT	CASSGAVGTASDTQYF
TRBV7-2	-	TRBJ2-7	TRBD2	TGTGCCAGCAGCCAAACTAGCGGGGTGGCCTACGAGCAGTACTTC	CASSQTSGVAYEQYF
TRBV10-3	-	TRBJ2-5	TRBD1	TGTGCCATCAGCGATCAAAAGACAGGGGTAGAGACCCAGTACTTC	CAISDQKTGVETQYF
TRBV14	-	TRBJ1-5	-	TGTGCCAGCAGCCACAGGGTCAATCAGCCCCAGCATTTT	CASSHRVNQPQHF
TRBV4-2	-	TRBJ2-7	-	TGTGCCAGCAGCCAAGATGTTAATAGCGCCTACGAGCAGTACTTC	CASSQDVNSAYEQYF
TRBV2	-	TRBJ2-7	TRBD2	TGTGCCAGCACCTCGGGACTAGTCTACGAGCAGTACTTC	CASTSGLVYEQYF
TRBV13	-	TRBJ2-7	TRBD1	TGTGCCAGCAGCTCGCAATCCGGGACAGCCTCCTACGAGCAGTACTTC	CASSSQSGTASYEQYF
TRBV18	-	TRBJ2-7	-	TGTGCCAGCTCACCACCGGTAACAGACCACGAGCAGTACTTC	CASSPPVTDHEQYF
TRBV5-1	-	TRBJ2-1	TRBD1	TGCGCCAGCAGCTTCAACAGGGGCGGATACAATGAGCAGTTCTTC	CASSFNRGGYNEQFF
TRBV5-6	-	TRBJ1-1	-	TGTGCCAGCAGCTTGTCCCTAGGAAACACTGAAGCTTTCTTT	CASSLSLGNTEAFF
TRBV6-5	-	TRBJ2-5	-	TGTGCCAGCAGTTACTCGAACTTAGAGACCCAGTACTTC	CASSYSNLETQYF
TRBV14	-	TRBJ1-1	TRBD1	TGTGCCAGCAGCCCGACAGGGATAGACACTGAAGCTTTCTTT	CASSPTGIDTEAFF
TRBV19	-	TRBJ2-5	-	TGTGCCAGTAGACCACATGGTTGGGAGACCCAGTACTTC	CASRPHGWETQYF
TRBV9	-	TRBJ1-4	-	TGTGCCAGCAGCCTCGGCGGAGGGAGTGAAAAACTGTTTTTT	CASSLGGGSEKLFF